The present T cell receptor (beta chain) was sequenced within a study of cytomegalovirus exposure and HLA in healthy donors. This clone was seen more than once but under ten times. Its antigen is as yet unknown. Mismatch with germline at one junction end may stem from a read error. PCR amplification relied on 60 Vbeta primers (plus 13 Jbeta primers). In the study's own analysis: Unique TCR beta chains numbered roughly 80 million in a later analysis, with roughly 11 million shared. Sequencing was performed with immunoSEQ multiplex PCR; in TCRdb, only in-frame clones are kept and a portion is missing. The V and J calls and clone size come from that table; D and trimming were worked out from the DNA. The data show about 150,000 clones, roughly 77% seen once. The study, taken as a whole, reports: It was reported that the classifier diagnosed cytomegalovirus status with high specificity and sensitivity in both the original and validation cohorts. A prior analysis recorded that most TCR beta V segments were productive about 90% or about 30% of the time. Later, an analysis showed that TCR beta chains associated with HLA were more clonally expanded than others that were equally common.

The TCR comes from a human donor in good health. What was sequenced was PBMCs.

DNA of the CDR3: TGTTCCAGCAGCTTATTTGAAGGGGTGAACACTGAAGCTTTCTTT. Its translation is CSSSLFEGVNTEAFF. The chain carries TRBV7-9 and TRBJ1-1; maybe TRBD1 (5 bases). The CDR3 is 15 amino acids. Looked up from germline, CDR1 is SEHNR and CDR2 is FQNEAQ (reference sequence).